The clone carrying this TCR beta chain was counted many times. TCR beta libraries were built with iRepertoire HTBI primers and Arm-PCR of CDR3 regions. MiXCR, applied by TCRdb to the multiplex PCR reads, yields one record per CDR3 protein. Here the sample spans 300,000 or so distinct CDR3 sequences, roughly 21% being singletons. This record belongs to a study of regulatory T cells in long-lasting Graves disease. Time point here: persistent/refractory GD, antithyroid drugs over 5 years with positive TRAb. PBMCs provided the RNA from which the TCR library was made. The germline V gene has CDR1 MDHEN and CDR2 SYDVKM. Trimming at V came to 4 bases and at J to 5 bases, leaving 2 bases not matched to a gene. This CDR3 is 14 amino acids long.

This chain joins TRBV28 and TRBJ2-7; 13 positions agree with TRBD2. The receptor's source is a female donor with Graves disease. The sample here was peripheral blood mononuclear cells (PBMCs), taken when the disease was refractory, from a patient treated with antithyroid drugs. The CDR3 is CASSWTSGRNEQYF. Here the CDR3 DNA reads TGTGCCAGCAGTTGGACTAGCGGGAGAAACGAGCAGTACTTC.